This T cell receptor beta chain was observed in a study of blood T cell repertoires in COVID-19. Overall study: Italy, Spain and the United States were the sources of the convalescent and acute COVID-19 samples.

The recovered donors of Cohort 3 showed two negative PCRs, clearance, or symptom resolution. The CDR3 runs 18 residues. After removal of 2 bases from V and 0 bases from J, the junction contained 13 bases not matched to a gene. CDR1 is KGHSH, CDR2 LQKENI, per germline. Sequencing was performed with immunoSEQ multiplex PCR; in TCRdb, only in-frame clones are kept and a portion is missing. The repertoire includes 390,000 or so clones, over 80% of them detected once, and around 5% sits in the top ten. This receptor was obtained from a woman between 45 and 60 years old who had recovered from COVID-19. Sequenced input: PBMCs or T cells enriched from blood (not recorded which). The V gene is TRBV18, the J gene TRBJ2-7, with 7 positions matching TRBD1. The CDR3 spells CASSPLPGTASTSYEQYF. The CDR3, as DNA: TGTGCCAGCTCACCATTGCCCGGGACAGCCTCCACCTCCTACGAGCAGTACTTC.